This T cell receptor (beta chain) was found in a study of CD8 T cells in ankylosing spondylitis. TCRdb processed the 5' RACE reads anew with MiXCR; each CDR3 protein has one entry. Found here are about 160,000 distinct CDR3 sequences, 9.8% of them singletons; the top ten hold more than 12%. This CDR3 contains 12 residues. The V end was cut by 5 bases, the J end by 12 bases, with 15 bases between. V usage is TRBV12-3 or TRBV12-4 and J usage is TRBJ2-3; a weak D match, TRBD1 (7 bases). This receptor was obtained from a female donor with ankylosing spondylitis or in good health (not recorded which). Sample: blood, either unsorted or a sorted T cell fraction (not recorded which). CDR3 residues: CASSPPGGGQYF. The CDR3 DNA reads TGTGCCAGCAGTCCTCCAGGGGGAGGTCAGTATTTT.